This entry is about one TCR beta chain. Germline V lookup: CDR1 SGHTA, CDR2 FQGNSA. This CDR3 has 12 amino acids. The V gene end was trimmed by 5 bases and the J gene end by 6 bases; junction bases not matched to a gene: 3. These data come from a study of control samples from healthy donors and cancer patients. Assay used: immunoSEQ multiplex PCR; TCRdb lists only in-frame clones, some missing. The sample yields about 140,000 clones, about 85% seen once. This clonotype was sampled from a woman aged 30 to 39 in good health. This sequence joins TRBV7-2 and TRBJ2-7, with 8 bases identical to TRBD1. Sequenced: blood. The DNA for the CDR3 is TGTGCCAGCAGCCGAGACAGGGGCGAGCAGTACTTC. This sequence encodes CASSRDRGEQYF.